Shown below are 20 T cell receptor beta chains from a single sample sequenced in a study of OX40 agonist ivuxolimab in advanced cancers. TCRdb keeps only in-frame clones here, not all; method: immunoSEQ multiplex PCR. The sample shows over 35,000 clones, around 89% of them seen only once. This specimen consisted of CD4+ or CD8+ T cells sorted from blood, obtained in a trial of the OX40 agonist ivuxolimab. These receptors all come from an adult with an advanced solid tumor such as melanoma, head and neck, liver or kidney cancer.

This clone was observed a handful of times. Compared with germline, one end of the junction differs, possibly owing to a read error. This same CDR3 is encoded by further DNA sequences in the sample. The chain uses TRBV11-2 and TRBJ1-4; D is uncertain. Germline V CDR1 and CDR2: SGHAT, FQNNGV. This CDR3 has 14 residues. The CDR3: CASSQVMFWRRLFF. The CDR3 DNA follows: TGCGCCAGCAGCCAAGTCATGTTTTGGAGGCGGCTGTTTTTT.

V and J are TRBV5-1 and TRBJ1-1; tentatively, D is TRBD1 (6 bases). Germline V gene sequence: CDR1 SGHRS, CDR2 YFSETQ. Between the trimmed V and J ends, which lost 2 bases and 1 base, there was a span of 9 bases. The CDR3 has 14 residues. The CDR3: CASSLRRGNTEAFF. The DNA for the CDR3 is TGCGCCAGCAGCTTACGCAGGGGGAACACTGAAGCTTTCTTT. The whole variable domain, filled in from reference TRBV5-1 and TRBJ1-1, reads KAGVTQTPRYLIKTRGQQVTLSCSPISGHRSVSWYQQTPGQGLQFLFEYFSETQRNKGNFPGRFSGRQFSNSRSEMNVSTLELGDSALYLCASSLRRGNTEAFFGQGTRLTVV.

The chain recombines TRBV28 with TRBJ1-5; D may be TRBD1 (5 bases). Per the germline V gene, CDR1 is MDHEN and CDR2 is SYDVKM. This CDR3 spans 13 amino acids. The V end lost 10 bases, the J end lost 2 bases, and 12 bases lay between the germline ends. CDR3 sequence: CAIQRGGNQPQHF. As DNA, the CDR3 is TGTGCCATCCAACGGGGCGGCAATCAGCCCCAGCATTTT.

The genes are TRBV9 and TRBJ1-2; D remains unclear. Per the germline V gene, CDR1 is SGDLS and CDR2 is YYNGEE. This CDR3 region has 13 residues. V lost 1 base and J 4 bases, leaving 8 bases between the germline ends. DNA for the CDR3: TGTGCCAGCAGCGTAAGCCCCGTCTATGGCTACACCTTC. The encoded protein is CASSVSPVYGYTF.

The rearrangement links TRBV4-2 to TRBJ2-7; D is unresolved. V was shortened by 0 bases and J by 0 bases, with 3 bases between the two germline ends. CDR1 is LGHNA and CDR2 is YNFKEQ in the germline V gene. This CDR3 is 13 amino acids long. CDR3 residues: CASSQEGSYEQYF. In nucleotides, the CDR3 is TGTGCCAGCAGCCAAGAAGGCTCCTACGAGCAGTACTTC.

The chain carries TRBV14 and TRBJ2-1; the D is unclear. Trimming cost V 0 bases and J 10 bases, with 16 bases left between them. Germline V gives CDR1 SGHDN, CDR2 FVKESK. The CDR3 has 15 amino acids. The CDR3 region is CASSQDYDPSNEQFF. CDR3 DNA: TGTGCCAGCAGCCAAGATTATGACCCCTCCAACGAGCAGTTCTTC.

This clone was counted a few times. The chain has TRBV7-6 and TRBJ1-3; no reliable D call. The V gene lost 2 bases and the J gene lost 14 bases, with 13 bases spanning the gap. The CDR3 is made up of 12 amino acids. CDR1 is SGHVS, CDR2 FNYEAQ, per germline. The CDR3 sequence: CASSLTISTLYF. CDR3 DNA sequence: TGTGCCAGCAGCTTAACGATATCGACCCTATATTTT. The full variable domain, completed using reference TRBV7-6 and TRBJ1-3, is GAGVSQSPRYKVTKRGQDVALRCDPISGHVSLYWYRQALGQGPEFLTYFNYEAQQDKSGLPNDRFSAERPEGSISTLTIQRTEQRDSAMYRCASSLTISTLYFGEGSWLTVV.

The rearrangement uses TRBV7-3 and TRBJ1-1, with 8 bases aligning to TRBD1. Per the germline V gene, CDR1 is SGHTA and CDR2 is FQGTGA. J was trimmed by 8 bases and V by 5 bases; bases with no gene match: 10. This CDR3 spans 14 amino acids. In DNA, the CDR3 is TGTGCCAGCAGCCCAGGACAGGGAGCTTCGGAAGCTTTCTTT. The encoded protein is CASSPGQGASEAFF. Full variable domain (remainder filled in from reference TRBV7-3 and TRBJ1-1): GAGVSQTPSNKVTEKGKYVELRCDPISGHTALYWYRQSLGQGPEFLIYFQGTGAADDSGLPNDRFFAVRPEGSVSTLKIQRTERGDSAVYLCASSPGQGASEAFFGQGTRLTVV.

The J gene is TRBJ1-5, the V gene TRBV5-8; D is unclear. There are 14 residues in the CDR3. Per the germline V gene, CDR1 is SGHTS and CDR2 is YDEGEE. V dropped 4 bases and J dropped 0 bases, with 8 bases sitting between them. This CDR3 is CASSQLDSNQPQHF. CDR3 in DNA: TGTGCCAGCAGCCAGCTCGATAGCAATCAGCCCCAGCATTTT.

V usage is TRBV7-9 and J usage is TRBJ1-5; D gene uncertain. CDR3 length: 14 amino acids. Trimming took 4 bases from V and 2 from J, leaving 9 bases between them. From germline, CDR1 is SEHNR and CDR2 FQNEAQ (reference sequence). The CDR3 here is CASSSLGGNQPQHF. The CDR3 DNA follows: TGTGCCAGCAGCTCCCTCGGGGGCAATCAGCCCCAGCATTTT.

There are a few counts of this clone. The chain links TRBV11-2 to TRBJ1-2; unclear D gene. The CDR3 length is 13 residues. The germline CDR1 and CDR2 sequences are SGHAT and FQNNGV. Trimming left V 2 bases short and J 8 bases short, with 12 bases between. As DNA, the CDR3 is TGTGCCAGCAGCTTATTCTCATTGGAGGGCTACACCTTC. Protein sequence: CASSLFSLEGYTF. The full variable domain, with the rest looked up from reference TRBV11-2 and TRBJ1-2, is EAGVAQSPRYKIIEKRQSVAFWCNPISGHATLYWYQQILGQGPKLLIQFQNNGVVDDSQLPKDRFSAERLKGVDSTLKIQPAKLEDSAVYLCASSLFSLEGYTFGSGTRLTVV.

V usage is TRBV19 and J usage is TRBJ1-1; TRBD1 is a possible D gene (5 bases). There are 20 residues in the CDR3. Germline values: CDR1 LNHDA, CDR2 SQIVND (reference sequence). The germline V and J ends were trimmed by 3 bases and 0 bases, with 26 bases remaining between them. For the CDR3, the DNA is TGTGCCAGTAGTATTACCCCCAGGGCGGCCCCACCGATTATGAACACTGAAGCTTTCTTT. Translation: CASSITPRAAPPIMNTEAFF.

This rearrangement joins TRBV4-3 to TRBJ1-1; D gene ambiguous. V gave up 1 base and J gave up 1 base, with 4 bases separating them. Germline CDR1 reads LGHNA; CDR2 reads YSLEER. This CDR3 spans 13 amino acids. The CDR3 DNA reads TGCGCCAGCAGCCAAGGTCAGAACACTGAAGCTTTCTTT. Protein sequence: CASSQGQNTEAFF.

The DNA of the CDR3 is TGTGCCTGGGGGGGGACCGGGAGCCTAACCGGGGAGCTGTTTTTT. This gives the protein CAWGGTGSLTGELFF. The chain has TRBV30 and TRBJ2-2; possible D gene TRBD2, 6 bases. The CDR3 runs 15 residues. CDR1 is GTSNPN, CDR2 SVGIG, per germline (reference sequence). The V end lost 5 bases, the J end lost 5 bases, and 18 bases lay between the germline ends.

Judged by abundance, this clone is medium-sized. The rearrangement joins TRBV15 to TRBJ1-2; TRBD1 is a possible D gene (6 bases). The CDR3 loop spans 13 amino acids. V lost 0 bases, J lost 6 bases, and 8 bases lay in between. Germline CDR1 LNHNV, CDR2 YYDKDF (reference sequence). The CDR3 coding sequence is TGTGCCACCAGCAGAGAAAGGGGGGATGGCTACACCTTC. As protein: CATSRERGDGYTF.

The CDR3 protein is CASRQITIGYTF. CDR3 coding DNA: TGTGCCAGCAGGCAAATCACCATAGGCTACACCTTC. The J gene is TRBJ1-2, the V gene TRBV6-5, with D uncertain. Trimming stripped 6 bases from V and 8 bases from J, with 13 bases between. Germline-derived CDR1 and CDR2 are MNHEY and SVGAGI. The CDR3 consists of 12 residues.

V and J are TRBV27 and TRBJ2-2; 8 bases agree with TRBD1. The CDR3 loop spans 15 amino acids. Germline CDR1 and CDR2: MNHEY and SMNVEV (reference sequence). V shed 3 bases, J shed 4 bases, and the junction held 4 bases outside the gene matches. The DNA of the CDR3 is TGTGCCAGCAGTTTGGACAGGGCCACCACCGGGGAGCTGTTTTTT. This codes for CASSLDRATTGELFF.

The genes are TRBV11-3 and TRBJ2-7, with D possibly matching TRBD2 (5 bases). Germline values: CDR1 SGHNT, CDR2 YENEEA. V lost 0 bases, J lost 6 bases, and 15 bases lay in between. The CDR3 is 15 amino acids. The CDR3 reads CASSLDGPGRGEQYF. The CDR3 nucleotides are TGTGCCAGCAGCTTAGATGGTCCGGGGAGAGGCGAGCAGTACTTC.

The chain couples TRBV7-8 to TRBJ2-7; 7 bases align to TRBD1. The length of the CDR3 is 14 residues. Trimming cost V 6 bases and J 0 bases; bases outside gene matches: 5. The V gene's germline CDR1 is SGHVS and CDR2 FQNEAQ. DNA for the CDR3: TGTGCCAGCAGGGCGACAGGGAGCTCCTACGAGCAGTACTTC. Translating it yields CASRATGSSYEQYF.

CDR3 protein: CASSTTGALTYEQYF. The DNA of the CDR3 is TGTGCCAGCAGTACCACAGGGGCCCTCACCTACGAGCAGTACTTC. J is TRBJ2-7 and V is TRBV27, with 7 bases that match TRBD1. Germline loops: CDR1 MNHEY, CDR2 SMNVEV (reference sequence). This CDR3 is 15 amino acids long. With 5 bases clipped from V and 2 bases from J, the junction kept 9 bases outside the gene matches.